Following are 30 T cell receptor beta chains from one sample sequenced in a study of shared clonotypes between healthy human individuals. Positive CCR7 selection of CD45RO-negative cells yielded the naive CD8 cells, and terminally differentiated effector memory CD45RA+ cells were excluded. Clones were read by immunoSEQ multiplex PCR, and TCRdb kept only the in-frame ones, dropping some. The sample lists under 850,000 clones, 90% to 95% occurring once. Sequences were obtained from naive CD8+ T cells sorted from blood. The source of these receptors is a man aged 25 to 40 in good health.

This clone was seen just once. This sequence joins TRBV2 and TRBJ2-7; D ambiguous. With 8 bases removed from V and 6 bases from J, the gap between germline ends came to 14 bases. Germline CDR1 is SNHLY and CDR2 is FYNNEI. There are 12 residues in the CDR3. CDR3 region: CASLNGFGEQYF. CDR3 bases: TGTGCCAGCTTGAATGGGTTCGGCGAGCAGTACTTC.

To note about this clone: This clone may be a read error of a much larger clone one base away. Other DNA sequences in this specimen translate into the identical CDR3. V gene TRBV5-5 combines with J gene TRBJ2-7; D uncertain. The CDR3 is 11 amino acids. Germline V lookup: CDR1 SGHKS, CDR2 YYEKEE (reference sequence). With 2 bases removed from V and 0 bases from J, the gap between germline ends came to 0 bases. CDR3 DNA: TGTGCCAGCAGCTTCTCCTACGAGCAGTACTTC. Its protein product is CASSFSYEQYF.

The chain couples TRBV11-2 to TRBJ2-1; weak D call: TRBD1 (5 bases). Germline V gene lookup returns CDR1 SGHAT and CDR2 FQNNGV. Trimming stripped 5 bases from V and 6 bases from J, with 17 bases between. This CDR3 region has 15 residues. CDR3 DNA sequence: TGTGCCAGCAGCGATAGGGGTCCCTTTTTCAATGAGCAGTTCTTC. Translated: CASSDRGPFFNEQFF.

The rearrangement joins TRBV7-2 to TRBJ2-7; D not resolved. Germline lookup yields CDR1 SGHTA and CDR2 FQGNSA. The CDR3 consists of 14 residues. V shed 4 bases and J shed 0 bases, with 10 bases lying between them. The CDR3 DNA sequence: TGTGCCAGCAGCTCTTTAAGTAGCTCCTACGAGCAGTACTTC. This gives the protein CASSSLSSSYEQYF.

This clone was detected once. This chain links TRBV10-2 with TRBJ2-7; TRBD1 agrees at 8 bases. V lost 5 bases and J lost 4; bases outside the gene matches: 13. CDR1 and CDR2 from the germline V gene are WSHSY and SAAADI. This CDR3 has 16 amino acids. The CDR3 sequence is CASSSGTGGRWYEQYF. CDR3 sequence (DNA): TGCGCCAGCAGTTCCGGGACAGGAGGGAGGTGGTACGAGCAGTACTTC.

V is TRBV10-3 and J is TRBJ1-2; TRBD1 aligns across 10 bases. The CDR3 covers 16 residues. Germline V lookup: CDR1 ENHRY, CDR2 SYGVKD. Trimming removed 6 bases from V and 4 bases from J; junction bases left unmatched: 11. The CDR3 is CAIRADRGLQGYGYTF. As DNA, the CDR3 is TGTGCCATCAGGGCAGACAGGGGGCTTCAGGGCTATGGCTACACCTTC.

This clone was seen a handful of times. V is TRBV27 and J is TRBJ2-7, with a weak D call TRBD2 (5 bases). V lost 6 bases and J 6 bases, leaving 21 bases between the germline ends. The CDR3 runs to 15 residues. Germline V gives CDR1 MNHEY, CDR2 SMNVEV (reference sequence). The CDR3 bases are TGTGCCAGCAGACCCTGGAACGAGGGTAGCAGCGAGCAGTACTTC. Amino acid sequence: CASRPWNEGSSEQYF.

The V call is TRBV9, the J call TRBJ2-5, with a possible D match to TRBD2 (5 bases). The ends were cut back, 4 bases at V and 5 bases at J, with 12 bases in the middle. Looked up from germline, CDR1 is SGDLS and CDR2 is YYNGEE. CDR3 length equals 13 residues. The CDR3 DNA is TGTGCCAGCAGCCCCCGGACTGGGGAGACCCAGTACTTC. Translation: CASSPRTGETQYF.

The V call is TRBV5-4, the J call TRBJ1-1; TRBD1 aligns across 7 bases. The CDR3 covers 12 residues. The V gene end was trimmed by 2 bases and the J gene end by 6 bases; junction bases not matched to a gene: 1. Germline-derived CDR1 and CDR2 are SGHNT and YYREEE (reference sequence). The CDR3 region has the DNA TGTGCCAGCAGCTTCGGGACAGCTGAAGCTTTCTTT. Its protein is CASSFGTAEAFF.

J is TRBJ2-7 and V is TRBV5-5; 7 bases match TRBD1. The junction had 9 bases not matched to a gene; V was cut back by 7 bases and J by 2 bases. This CDR3 has 14 residues. Germline CDR1 reads SGHKS; CDR2 reads YYEKEE (reference sequence). The CDR3 loop reads CASGWGQLTYEQYF. Written as DNA, the CDR3 is TGTGCCAGCGGGTGGGGACAGCTCACCTACGAGCAGTACTTC.

The chain links TRBV28 to TRBJ2-7; D might be TRBD2 (6 bases). Trimming pared 7 bases from V and 4 bases from J, leaving 20 bases between. The V gene's germline CDR1 is MDHEN and CDR2 SYDVKM. The CDR3 has 15 residues. CDR3 in amino acids: CASTDLESSAYEQYF. In nucleotides, the CDR3 is TGTGCCAGCACCGATCTTGAGTCTAGCGCGTACGAGCAGTACTTC.

The chain is built from TRBV19 and TRBJ1-5; D is undetermined. V dropped 5 bases and J dropped 0 bases, with 11 bases sitting between them. The CDR3 spans 15 residues. CDR1 and CDR2 (germline): LNHDA, SQIVND (reference sequence). CDR3 loop: CASSPQVNSNQPQHF. The CDR3, as DNA: TGTGCCAGTAGTCCGCAGGTAAATAGCAATCAGCCCCAGCATTTT.

This clone has a single count. The chain joins TRBV10-3 to TRBJ1-1; 11 bases are a match to TRBD1. CDR1 is ENHRY, CDR2 SYGVKD, per germline. After removal of 8 bases from V and 4 bases from J, the junction contained 12 bases not matched to a gene. The CDR3 covers 16 residues. CDR3 in amino acids: CAIHQDTGTGGTEAFF. CDR3 nucleotide sequence: TGTGCCATCCATCAAGACACCGGGACAGGGGGCACTGAAGCTTTCTTT.

The chain carries TRBV7-6 and TRBJ1-2, with 9 bases lining up with TRBD1. Germline lookup yields CDR1 SGHVS and CDR2 FNYEAQ. Trimming took 5 bases from V and 4 from J; bases not matched to a gene: 5. The CDR3 is 14 amino acids. In DNA, the CDR3 is TGTGCCAGCAGCCGGGGACAGGGCGGCTATGGCTACACCTTC. This codes for CASSRGQGGYGYTF.

A remark on this clone: Other DNA sequences in this specimen translate into the identical CDR3. V is TRBV28 and J is TRBJ2-7; D is perhaps TRBD2 (6 bases). The V gene lost 7 bases and the J gene lost 1 base, with 8 bases spanning the gap. This CDR3 contains 12 residues. Looked up from germline, CDR1 is MDHEN and CDR2 is SYDVKM. CDR3 sequence (DNA): TGTGCCAGCACAGGGACTTCCTACGAGCAGTACTTC. Its translation is CASTGTSYEQYF. Using reference TRBV28 and TRBJ2-7 for the parts outside the CDR3, the full variable domain is DVKVTQSSRYLVKRTGEKVFLECVQDMDHENMFWYRQDPGLGLRLIYFSYDVKMKEKGDIPEGYSVSREKKERFSLILESASTNQTSMYLCASTGTSYEQYFGPGTRLTVT.

This clone was seen once. The chain recombines TRBV10-1 with TRBJ2-2; D is unclear. From germline, CDR1 is WNHNN and CDR2 SYGVQD (reference sequence). V lost 3 bases, J lost 3 bases, and 2 bases lay in between. The CDR3 consists of 12 residues. The CDR3 sequence is CASSDYTGELFF. CDR3 DNA: TGCGCCAGCAGTGATTACACCGGGGAGCTGTTTTTT.

J is TRBJ2-7 and V is TRBV7-8, with D possibly being TRBD1 or TRBD2 (5 bases each). This CDR3 region has 13 residues. V shed 4 bases and J shed 5 bases, with 12 bases lying between them. Per the germline V gene, CDR1 is SGHVS and CDR2 is FQNEAQ. CDR3 DNA: TGTGCCAGCAGCTCGGGACCCTCGGACGAGCAGTACTTC. Its translation: CASSSGPSDEQYF.

Remarks on this clone: A clone one base away is much larger, so this may be a read error. The V call is TRBV4-3, the J call TRBJ1-1; 9 bases match TRBD1. Germline CDR1 is LGHNA and CDR2 is YSLEER. V was pared by 4 bases and J by 4 bases, with 7 bases of the junction left unmatched. CDR3 size: 15 residues. CDR3 amino acids: CASSPWTGDATEAFF. The CDR3 nucleotides read TGCGCCAGCAGCCCCTGGACAGGGGACGCCACTGAAGCTTTCTTT.

About this clone itself: Different DNA sequences within this sample yield the same CDR3. The chain employs TRBV30 and TRBJ2-7; 10 bases agree with TRBD1. This CDR3 has 14 residues. From germline, CDR1 is GTSNPN and CDR2 SVGIG (reference sequence). V dropped 1 base and J dropped 2; count of bases not matched to a gene: 2. The DNA for the CDR3 is TGTGCCTGGAGTGCTGGGACAGGGGCCTACGAGCAGTACTTC. Translation: CAWSAGTGAYEQYF.

This sequence joins TRBV6-5 and TRBJ2-7; 9 nucleotides align to TRBD1. Germline V gene sequence: CDR1 MNHEY, CDR2 SVGAGI. The CDR3 length is 15 residues. After removal of 6 bases from V and 4 bases from J, the junction contained 10 bases not matched to a gene. In nucleotides, the CDR3 is TGTGCCAGCAGACTCCAACAGGGGGCGGGATACGAGCAGTACTTC. Protein product: CASRLQQGAGYEQYF.

The gene calls are TRBV27 and TRBJ1-2; D is unresolved. V lost 6 bases, J lost 6 bases, and 8 bases lay in between. This CDR3 contains 11 residues. CDR1 and CDR2 (germline): MNHEY, SMNVEV (reference sequence). CDR3 amino acids: CASRYEDGYTF. Written as DNA, the CDR3 is TGTGCCAGCAGATACGAAGATGGCTACACCTTC.

Here the CDR3 reads CASSSPQGYEQYF. The CDR3 coding sequence is TGTGCCAGCAGCTCCCCCCAGGGCTACGAGCAGTACTTC. The chain couples TRBV7-9 to TRBJ2-7; tentatively, D is TRBD1 (5 bases). Germline CDR1 SEHNR, CDR2 FQNEAQ (reference sequence). The V end lost 4 bases, the J end lost 3 bases, and 10 bases lay between the germline ends. The CDR3 is 13 amino acids.

The rearrangement uses TRBV4-1 and TRBJ2-2, with 8 bases fitting TRBD2. V shed 5 bases, J shed 13 bases, and the junction held 3 bases outside the gene matches. The CDR3 length is 11 residues. Germline CDR1 reads MGHRA; CDR2 reads YSYEKL. The CDR3 is CASSGAGALFF. CDR3 coding DNA: TGCGCCAGCAGCGGAGCGGGAGCGCTGTTTTTT.

This chain links TRBV11-2 with TRBJ2-5; the D call may be TRBD1 or TRBD2 (5 bases each). Germline V gene lookup returns CDR1 SGHAT and CDR2 FQNNGV. The ends were cut back, 4 bases at V and 5 bases at J, with 20 bases in the middle. The CDR3 loop spans 16 amino acids. Here the CDR3 reads CASSWGEVGPGETQYF. CDR3 nucleotide sequence: TGTGCCAGCAGCTGGGGAGAGGTGGGACCGGGGGAGACCCAGTACTTC. The variable domain in full, with the rest retrieved from reference TRBV11-2 and TRBJ2-5, is EAGVAQSPRYKIIEKRQSVAFWCNPISGHATLYWYQQILGQGPKLLIQFQNNGVVDDSQLPKDRFSAERLKGVDSTLKIQPAKLEDSAVYLCASSWGEVGPGETQYFGPGTRLLVL.

The chain is built from TRBV7-9 and TRBJ2-7; TRBD1 matches at 7 bases. This CDR3 spans 15 amino acids. Germline-derived CDR1 and CDR2 are SEHNR and FQNEAQ (reference sequence). The junction had 15 bases not matched to a gene; V was cut back by 6 bases and J by 7 bases. The CDR3 DNA follows: TGTGCCAGCAGTGCGGAAGACGGACAGGCTGGAGAGCAGTACTTC. The encoded protein is CASSAEDGQAGEQYF.

The chain employs TRBV7-6 and TRBJ2-2; 11 nucleotides agree with TRBD2. V lost 1 base, J lost 6 bases, and 4 bases stayed unmatched. CDR1 is SGHVS and CDR2 is FNYEAQ in the germline V gene. This CDR3 is built from 16 residues. The chain's CDR3 is CASSLVAGGQSGELFF. Here the CDR3 DNA reads TGTGCCAGCAGCTTAGTAGCGGGAGGGCAGTCCGGGGAGCTGTTTTTT.

This chain joins TRBV27 and TRBJ2-2; D is undetermined. The ends were cut back, 7 bases at V and 6 bases at J, with 12 bases in the middle. CDR3 size: 13 residues. Germline CDR1 MNHEY, CDR2 SMNVEV (reference sequence). DNA for the CDR3: TGTGCCAGCACCTGGACCGCGTCCGGGGAGCTGTTTTTT. As protein: CASTWTASGELFF.

This clone was counted only a few times. This chain joins TRBV7-9 and TRBJ2-3, with 9 positions matching TRBD2. The CDR3 sequence is 17 residues long. V shed 5 bases, J shed 7 bases, and the junction held 16 bases outside the gene matches. From germline, CDR1 is SEHNR and CDR2 FQNEAQ (reference sequence). Here the CDR3 DNA reads TGTGCCAGCAGCCCCACCGCGAGGGCGGGAGGGGCACATACGCAGTATTTT. It translates to CASSPTARAGGAHTQYF.

The chain carries TRBV25-1 and TRBJ2-6; no firm D call. Between the trimmed V and J ends, which lost 6 bases and 3 bases, there was a span of 3 bases. The CDR3 contains 12 residues. CDR1 is MGHDK, CDR2 SYGVNS, per germline. The CDR3 region has the DNA TGTGCCAGCAGGTTTGGGGCCAACGTCCTGACTTTC. It codes for CASRFGANVLTF.

This chain uses TRBV7-9 with TRBJ1-5; D might be TRBD1 (5 bases). Trimming pared 4 bases from V and 12 bases from J, leaving 22 bases between. Germline loops: CDR1 SEHNR, CDR2 FQNEAQ (reference sequence). The CDR3 consists of 15 residues. The CDR3 coding sequence is TGTGCCAGCAGCTCCCCCAATGAGGGGCCCAGCGGCCAGCATTTT. Translated, it gives CASSSPNEGPSGQHF.